Shown below are 5 T cell receptor beta chains from a single sample sequenced in a study of blood T cell repertoires in COVID-19. Here immunoSEQ multiplex PCR was the method, and the copy in TCRdb shows in-frame clones only, minus some. The repertoire consists of roughly 250,000 clones, with roughly 84% occurring once and the leading ten covering 0.87%. The specimen sequenced was peripheral blood. All receptors come from a human donor with COVID-19, enrolled during active disease. The donor label of this sample is uncertain.

The V gene is TRBV6-1, the J gene TRBJ2-5; tentative D call: TRBD2 (5 bases). CDR1 and CDR2 from the germline V gene are MNHNS and SASEGT. CDR3 length: 15 amino acids. The germline V and J ends were trimmed by 2 bases and 5 bases, with 15 bases remaining between them. The CDR3, as DNA: TGTGCCAGCAGTGAAATCTGGTCTAGCAGGGAGACCCAGTACTTC. Its protein is CASSEIWSSRETQYF.

This sequence joins TRBV24-1 and TRBJ1-4; tentatively, D is TRBD1 (5 bases). The CDR3 covers 15 residues. Deletions cut 4 bases from V and 6 bases from J, with 14 bases between. The germline V gene encodes CDR1 KGHDR and CDR2 SFDVKD. CDR3: CATSEGGTTYEKLFF. In DNA, the CDR3 is TGTGCCACCAGTGAGGGCGGGACGACTTATGAAAAACTGTTTTTT.

The rearrangement joins TRBV7-2 to TRBJ2-1; 9 nucleotides align to TRBD2. Trimming cost V 3 bases and J 4 bases; bases outside gene matches: 4. This CDR3 is 15 amino acids long. Looked up from germline, CDR1 is SGHTA and CDR2 is FQGNSA. CDR3 residues: CASSFSTSGYNEQFF. The CDR3 coding sequence is TGTGCCAGCAGCTTCTCGACTAGCGGTTACAATGAGCAGTTCTTC.

This CDR3 is CASSFRSGGDNEQFF. For the CDR3, the DNA is TGTGCCAGCAGCTTTCGTAGCGGAGGGGACAATGAGCAGTTCTTC. The chain uses TRBV5-4 and TRBJ2-1; perhaps TRBD2 as D (6 bases). CDR1 is SGHNT and CDR2 is YYREEE in the germline V gene (reference sequence). There are 15 residues in the CDR3. Trimming stripped 2 bases from V and 5 bases from J, with 14 bases between.

The CDR3 loop is CASSQDQGHYGYTF. In DNA, the CDR3 is TGTGCCAGCAGCCAAGATCAGGGGCACTATGGCTACACCTTC. The chain carries TRBV4-2 and TRBJ1-2; perhaps TRBD1 as D (6 bases). Trimming took off 0 bases at V and 3 bases at J, with 8 bases between the two ends. Germline values: CDR1 LGHNA, CDR2 YNFKEQ. There are 14 residues in the CDR3.